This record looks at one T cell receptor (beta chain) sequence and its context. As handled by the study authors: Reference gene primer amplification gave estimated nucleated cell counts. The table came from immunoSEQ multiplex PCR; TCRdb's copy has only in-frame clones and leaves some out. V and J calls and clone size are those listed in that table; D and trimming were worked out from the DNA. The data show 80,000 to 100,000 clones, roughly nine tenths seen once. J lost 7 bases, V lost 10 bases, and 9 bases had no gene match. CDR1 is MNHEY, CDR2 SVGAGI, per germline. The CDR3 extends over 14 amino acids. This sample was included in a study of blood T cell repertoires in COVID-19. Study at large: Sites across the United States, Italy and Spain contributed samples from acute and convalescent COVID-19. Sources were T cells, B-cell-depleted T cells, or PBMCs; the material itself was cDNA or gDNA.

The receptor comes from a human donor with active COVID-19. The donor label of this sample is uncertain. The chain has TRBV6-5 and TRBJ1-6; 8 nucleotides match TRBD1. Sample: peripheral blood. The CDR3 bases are TGTGCCATACTACAGGGGGAAGGAAATTCACCCCTCCACTTT. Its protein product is CAILQGEGNSPLHF.